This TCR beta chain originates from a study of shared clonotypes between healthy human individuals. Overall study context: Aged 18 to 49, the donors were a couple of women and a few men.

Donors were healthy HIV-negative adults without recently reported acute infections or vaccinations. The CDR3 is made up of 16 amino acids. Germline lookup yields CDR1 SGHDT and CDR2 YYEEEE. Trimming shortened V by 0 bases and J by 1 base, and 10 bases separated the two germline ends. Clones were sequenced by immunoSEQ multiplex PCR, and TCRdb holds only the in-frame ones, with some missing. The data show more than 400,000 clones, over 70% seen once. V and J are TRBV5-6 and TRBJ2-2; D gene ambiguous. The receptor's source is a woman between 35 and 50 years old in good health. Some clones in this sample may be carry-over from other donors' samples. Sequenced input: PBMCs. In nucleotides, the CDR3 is TGTGCCAGCAGCTTGGGTACATATAGGAACACCGGGGAGCTGTTTTTT. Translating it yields CASSLGTYRNTGELFF.